This T cell receptor (beta chain) was profiled in a study of CD8 T cells in ankylosing spondylitis. This CDR3 spans 14 amino acids. Trimming stripped 4 bases from V and 6 bases from J, with 14 bases between. CDR1 and CDR2 (germline): SGDLS, YYNGEE. The table lists this clonotype with many counts. Its specificity is unknown. Study-wide results and limits: Seemingly distinctive of ankylosing spondylitis blood was a TCR beta motif formed by eight highly homologous variants. In ankylosing spondylitis patients, matched synovial fluid reportedly showed significant enrichment of disease-linked clones.

Making the TCR beta libraries involved quantitative 5'-RACE with molecular barcodes. TCRdb re-called the 5' RACE reads through MiXCR, storing one row per CDR3 protein. Of fewer than 750,000 distinct CDR3 sequences in the sample, roughly 19% were seen once. The J gene is TRBJ1-5, the V gene TRBV9; D gene unclear. Sequencing input: blood, either unsorted or a sorted T cell fraction (not recorded which). The TCR was taken from a male donor with ankylosing spondylitis. The CDR3 DNA reads TGTGCCAGCAGCTGGACCGTAAGTGTTCAGCCCCAGCATTTT. Translation: CASSWTVSVQPQHF.